The present T cell receptor beta chain was sequenced within a study of T cell repertoires in cytomegalovirus infection. Study in general: CMV epitopes, recently identified HLA-C-restricted and well-studied HLA-B-restricted, were used. It was the public TCR beta signatures that indicated both CMV infection and matching HLA type.

TCRdb passed the reads through MiXCR, listing each CDR3 protein once. Here the sample spans 750,000 to 900,000 distinct CDR3 sequences, roughly 28% being singletons. CDR1 SEHNR and CDR2 FQNEAQ come from the germline V gene (reference sequence). This CDR3 is built from 16 residues. V shed 2 bases and J shed 4 bases, with 16 bases lying between them. General study results and limits: Dominant in the ex vivo response were TCR beta clonotypes restricted by HLA-C and specific for CMV.

Points on this clonotype: Its target is unknown. A single base separates this from a much larger clone, so it may be a read error. The CDR3 ends on some other residue instead of the conserved phenylalanine or tryptophan, so this is likely a read error.

The origin of this receptor is a human donor in good health (CMV status not recorded). Some clones in this sample may be carry-over from other donors' samples. J is TRBJ2-3 and V is TRBV7-9; D unresolved. Sequenced material: cultured CD8+ T cells from PBMCs, taken from culture after CMV antigen stimulation. CDR3 in amino acids: CASSLKSRSEPDTQYS. The CDR3 DNA reads TGTGCCAGCAGCTTAAAAAGCAGGAGTGAGCCAGATACGCAGTATTCT.